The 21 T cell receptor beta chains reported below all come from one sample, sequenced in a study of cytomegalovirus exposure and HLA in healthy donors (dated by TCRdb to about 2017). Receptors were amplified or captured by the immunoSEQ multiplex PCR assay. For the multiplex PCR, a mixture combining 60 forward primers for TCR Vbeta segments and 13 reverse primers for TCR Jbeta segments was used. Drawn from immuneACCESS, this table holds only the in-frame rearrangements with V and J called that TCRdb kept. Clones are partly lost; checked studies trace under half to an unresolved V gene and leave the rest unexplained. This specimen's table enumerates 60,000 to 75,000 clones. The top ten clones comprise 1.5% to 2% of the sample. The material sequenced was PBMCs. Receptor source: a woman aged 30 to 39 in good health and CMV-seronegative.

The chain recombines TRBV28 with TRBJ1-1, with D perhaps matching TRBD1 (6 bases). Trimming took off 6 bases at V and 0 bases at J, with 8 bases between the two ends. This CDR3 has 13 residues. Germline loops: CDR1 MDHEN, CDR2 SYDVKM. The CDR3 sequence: CASSYRVNTEAFF. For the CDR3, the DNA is TGTGCCAGCAGCTACAGGGTGAACACTGAAGCTTTCTTT. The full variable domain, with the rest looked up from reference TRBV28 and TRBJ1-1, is DVKVTQSSRYLVKRTGEKVFLECVQDMDHENMFWYRQDPGLGLRLIYFSYDVKMKEKGDIPEGYSVSREKKERFSLILESASTNQTSMYLCASSYRVNTEAFFGQGTRLTVV.

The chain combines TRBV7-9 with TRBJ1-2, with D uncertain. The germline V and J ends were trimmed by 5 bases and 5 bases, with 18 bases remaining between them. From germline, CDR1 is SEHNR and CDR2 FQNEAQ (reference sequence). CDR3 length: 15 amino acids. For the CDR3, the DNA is TGTGCCAGCAGCCCCCTAGTCACATTCTCATATGGCTACACCTTC. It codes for CASSPLVTFSYGYTF.

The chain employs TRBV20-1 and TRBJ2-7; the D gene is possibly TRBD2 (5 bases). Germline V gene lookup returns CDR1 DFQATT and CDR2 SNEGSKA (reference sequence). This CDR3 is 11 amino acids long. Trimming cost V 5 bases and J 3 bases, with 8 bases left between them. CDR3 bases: TGCAGTGCTCTCAGCGGCTACGAGCAGTACTTC. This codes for CSALSGYEQYF.

In DNA, the CDR3 is TGCGCCAGCAGCTTCCGACCCGGACAGGCCGTCATGAACACTGAAGCTTTCTTT. Protein sequence: CASSFRPGQAVMNTEAFF. V usage is TRBV5-1 and J usage is TRBJ1-1, with TRBD1 matching over 7 bases. The CDR3 spans 18 residues. J gave up 0 bases and V 2 bases, and 13 bases lay outside the gene matches. CDR1 SGHRS and CDR2 YFSETQ come from the germline V gene.

The CDR3 coding sequence is TGTGCCAGCAGCTTAACGGAGCTAGCGGGTGCGCAGTTCTTC. Protein sequence: CASSLTELAGAQFF. J is TRBJ2-1 and V is TRBV7-3, with 8 bases fitting TRBD2. The J segment lost 12 bases and the V segment lost 0 bases, leaving 7 bases of the junction unmatched. CDR1 and CDR2 from the germline V gene are SGHTA and FQGTGA. This CDR3 has 14 amino acids.

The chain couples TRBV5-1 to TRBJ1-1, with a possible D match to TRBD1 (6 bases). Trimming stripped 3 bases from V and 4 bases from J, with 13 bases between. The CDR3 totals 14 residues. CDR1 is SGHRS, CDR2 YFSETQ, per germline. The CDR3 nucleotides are TGCGCCAGCAGCTCCGGGGGGGCCGGCACTGAAGCTTTCTTT. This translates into CASSSGGAGTEAFF.

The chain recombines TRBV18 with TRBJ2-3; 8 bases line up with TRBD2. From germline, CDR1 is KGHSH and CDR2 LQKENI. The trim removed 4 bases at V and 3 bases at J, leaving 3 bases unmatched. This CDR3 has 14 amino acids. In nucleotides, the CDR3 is TGTGCCAGCTCACGACTAGCGATTACAGATACGCAGTATTTT. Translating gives CASSRLAITDTQYF.

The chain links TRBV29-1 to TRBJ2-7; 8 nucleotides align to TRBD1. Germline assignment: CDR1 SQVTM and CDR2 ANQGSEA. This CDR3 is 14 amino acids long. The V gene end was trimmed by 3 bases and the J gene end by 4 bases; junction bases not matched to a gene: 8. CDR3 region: CSVETGEVVYEQYF. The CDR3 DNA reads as TGCAGCGTTGAGACAGGGGAGGTGGTATACGAGCAGTACTTC.

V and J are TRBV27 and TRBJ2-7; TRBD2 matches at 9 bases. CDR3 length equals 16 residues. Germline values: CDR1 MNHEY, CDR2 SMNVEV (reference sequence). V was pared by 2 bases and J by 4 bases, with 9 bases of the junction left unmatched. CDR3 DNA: TGTGCCAGCAGTTTAAGGGTAGTAGCGGGAGTATACGAGCAGTACTTC. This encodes CASSLRVVAGVYEQYF.

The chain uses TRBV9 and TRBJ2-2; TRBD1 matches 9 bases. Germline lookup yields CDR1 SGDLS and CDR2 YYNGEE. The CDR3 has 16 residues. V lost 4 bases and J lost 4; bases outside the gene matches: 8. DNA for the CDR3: TGTGCCAGCAGCTCTTGGACAGGGGATAGCACCGGGGAGCTGTTTTTT. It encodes CASSSWTGDSTGELFF.

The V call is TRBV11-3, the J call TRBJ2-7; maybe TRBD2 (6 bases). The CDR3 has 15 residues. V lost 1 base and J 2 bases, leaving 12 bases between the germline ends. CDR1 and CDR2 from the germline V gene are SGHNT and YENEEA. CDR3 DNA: TGTGCCAGCAGCTTAGGGGGCGGGGCAGCCTACGAGCAGTACTTC. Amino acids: CASSLGGGAAYEQYF.

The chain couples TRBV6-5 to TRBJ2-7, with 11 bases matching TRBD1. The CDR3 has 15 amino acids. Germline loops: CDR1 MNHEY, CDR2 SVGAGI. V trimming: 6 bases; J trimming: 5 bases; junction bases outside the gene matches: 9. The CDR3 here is CASSSLGQGAHEQYF. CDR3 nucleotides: TGTGCCAGCAGCTCACTTGGACAGGGGGCTCACGAGCAGTACTTC.

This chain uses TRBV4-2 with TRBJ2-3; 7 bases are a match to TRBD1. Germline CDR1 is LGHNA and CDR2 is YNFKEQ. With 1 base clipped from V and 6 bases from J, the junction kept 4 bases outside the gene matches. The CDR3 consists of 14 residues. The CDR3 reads CASSQVQGEDTQYF. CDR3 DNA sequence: TGTGCCAGCAGCCAAGTTCAGGGGGAGGATACGCAGTATTTT.

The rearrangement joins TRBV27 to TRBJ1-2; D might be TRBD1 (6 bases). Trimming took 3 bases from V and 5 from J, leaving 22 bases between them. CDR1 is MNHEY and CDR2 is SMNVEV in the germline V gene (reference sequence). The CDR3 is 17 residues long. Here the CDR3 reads CASSLRGAGAGGYGYTF. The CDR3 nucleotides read TGTGCCAGCAGTTTGAGAGGGGCAGGGGCGGGTGGATATGGCTACACCTTC.

The CDR3 DNA reads as TGCGCCAGCACGAGTGGGCTAGGCTACACCTTC. Its translation: CASTSGLGYTF. The V and J genes are TRBV4-1 and TRBJ1-2; no clear D. This CDR3 contains 11 residues. Germline V gene lookup returns CDR1 MGHRA and CDR2 YSYEKL. V lost 7 bases and J 8 bases, leaving 11 bases between the germline ends.

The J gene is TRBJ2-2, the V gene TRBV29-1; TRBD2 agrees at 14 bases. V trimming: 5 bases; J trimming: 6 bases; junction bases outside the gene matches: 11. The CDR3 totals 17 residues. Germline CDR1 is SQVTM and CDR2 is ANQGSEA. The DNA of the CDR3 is TGCAGCGTTTTGGGACTAGCGGGGGTTTCAGTTTCCGGGGAGCTGTTTTTT. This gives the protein CSVLGLAGVSVSGELFF.

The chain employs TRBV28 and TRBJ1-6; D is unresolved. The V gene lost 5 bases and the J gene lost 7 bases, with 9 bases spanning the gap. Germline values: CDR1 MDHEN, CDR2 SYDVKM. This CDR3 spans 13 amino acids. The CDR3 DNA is TGTGCCAGCAGTCCCTGGAGCAATTCACCCCTCCACTTT. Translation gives CASSPWSNSPLHF.

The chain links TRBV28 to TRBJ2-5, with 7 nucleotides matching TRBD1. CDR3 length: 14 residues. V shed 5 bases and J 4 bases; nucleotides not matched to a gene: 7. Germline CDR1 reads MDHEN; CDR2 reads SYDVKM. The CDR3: CASSIRQGRETQYF. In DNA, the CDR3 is TGTGCCAGCAGTATCCGACAGGGTCGAGAGACCCAGTACTTC.

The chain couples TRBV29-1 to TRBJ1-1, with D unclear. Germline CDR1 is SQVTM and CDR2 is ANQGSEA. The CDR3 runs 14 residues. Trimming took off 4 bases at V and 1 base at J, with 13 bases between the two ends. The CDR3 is CSVVSGLTNTEAFF. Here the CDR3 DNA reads TGCAGCGTTGTTAGCGGGTTGACGAACACTGAAGCTTTCTTT.

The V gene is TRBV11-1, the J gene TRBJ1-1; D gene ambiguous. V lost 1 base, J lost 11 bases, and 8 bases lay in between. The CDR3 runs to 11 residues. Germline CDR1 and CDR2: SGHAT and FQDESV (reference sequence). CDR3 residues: CASSLVGRAFF. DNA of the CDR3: TGTGCCAGCAGCTTAGTCGGTCGTGCTTTCTTT.

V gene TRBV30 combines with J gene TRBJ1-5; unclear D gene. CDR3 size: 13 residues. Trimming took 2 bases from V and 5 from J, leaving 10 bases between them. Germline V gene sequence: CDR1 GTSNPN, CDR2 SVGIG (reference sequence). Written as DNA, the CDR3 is TGTGCCTGGAGTATGGAGGTAGATCAGCCCCAGCATTTT. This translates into CAWSMEVDQPQHF.